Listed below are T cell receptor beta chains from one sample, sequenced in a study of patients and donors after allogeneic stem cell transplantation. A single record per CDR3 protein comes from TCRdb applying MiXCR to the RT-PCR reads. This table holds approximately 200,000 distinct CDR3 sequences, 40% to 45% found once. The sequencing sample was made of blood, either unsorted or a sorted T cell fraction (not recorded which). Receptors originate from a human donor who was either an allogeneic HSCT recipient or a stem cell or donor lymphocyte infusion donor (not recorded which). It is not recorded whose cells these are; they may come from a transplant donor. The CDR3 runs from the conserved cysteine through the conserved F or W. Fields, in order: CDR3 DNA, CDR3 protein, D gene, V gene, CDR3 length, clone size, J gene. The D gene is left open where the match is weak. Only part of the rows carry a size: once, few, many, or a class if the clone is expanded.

cdr3_nt: TGTGCCAGCAGCTTGAGGGAGAACTCCTACGAGCAGTACTTC; cdr3_aa: CASSLRENSYEQYF; d_call: NA; v_call: TRBV5-6; cdr3_length: 14; clone_size: few; j_call: TRBJ2-7
cdr3_nt: TGCGCCAGCAGCTCCCGGGACACCATTTCCTACGAGCAGTACTTC; cdr3_aa: CASSSRDTISYEQYF; d_call: NA; v_call: TRBV5-1; cdr3_length: 15; clone_size: NA; j_call: TRBJ2-7
cdr3_nt: TGTGCCAGCAGTTACTCTCCCGCCGCAACTAATGAAAAACTGTTTTTT; cdr3_aa: CASSYSPAATNEKLFF; d_call: NA; v_call: TRBV6-5; cdr3_length: 16; clone_size: NA; j_call: TRBJ1-4
cdr3_nt: TGCGCCAGCAGCTTGCAGGGGGCGCAGAACTATGGCTACACCTTC; cdr3_aa: CASSLQGAQNYGYTF; d_call: TRBD1; v_call: TRBV5-1; cdr3_length: 15; clone_size: NA; j_call: TRBJ1-2
cdr3_nt: TGTGCCAGCAGCTTACAGGGGGGTGGACAGCCCCAGCATTTT; cdr3_aa: CASSLQGGGQPQHF; d_call: TRBD1; v_call: TRBV7-9; cdr3_length: 14; clone_size: few; j_call: TRBJ1-5
cdr3_nt: TGCAGCGTTGACACGGACAGGGGTGGTGAAGCTTTCTTT; cdr3_aa: CSVDTDRGGEAFF; d_call: TRBD1; v_call: TRBV29-1; cdr3_length: 13; clone_size: few; j_call: TRBJ1-1
cdr3_nt: TGCGCCAGCAGCCCCCGGGGGGCTGGAAACACCATATATTTT; cdr3_aa: CASSPRGAGNTIYF; d_call: NA; v_call: TRBV4-3; cdr3_length: 14; clone_size: many; j_call: TRBJ1-3
cdr3_nt: TGCGCCAGCATATCTAGCGACTACGAGCAGTACTTC; cdr3_aa: CASISSDYEQYF; d_call: NA; v_call: TRBV5-1; cdr3_length: 12; clone_size: NA; j_call: TRBJ2-7
cdr3_nt: TGTGCCATCAGTGGTGTAGCGGGGGCCCAAGAGACCCAGTACTTC; cdr3_aa: CAISGVAGAQETQYF; d_call: TRBD2; v_call: TRBV10-3; cdr3_length: 15; clone_size: NA; j_call: TRBJ2-5
cdr3_nt: TGTGCCAGCAGTCCCGAACGGGGCCAAGAGACCCAGTACTTC; cdr3_aa: CASSPERGQETQYF; d_call: NA; v_call: TRBV12-3/TRBV12-4; cdr3_length: 14; clone_size: NA; j_call: TRBJ2-5
cdr3_nt: TGCGCCAGCATGGAGAAAGAAGATACGCAGTATTTT; cdr3_aa: CASMEKEDTQYF; d_call: NA; v_call: TRBV5-1; cdr3_length: 12; clone_size: NA; j_call: TRBJ2-3
cdr3_nt: TGTGCCAGCAGTGAAACTAACAGCCTCCAAGAGACCCAGTACTTC; cdr3_aa: CASSETNSLQETQYF; d_call: NA; v_call: TRBV25-1; cdr3_length: 15; clone_size: few; j_call: TRBJ2-5
cdr3_nt: TGTGCCAGCAGTTACCGAGGGATTCAGACCAACACTGAAGCTTTCTTT; cdr3_aa: CASSYRGIQTNTEAFF; d_call: NA; v_call: TRBV6-5; cdr3_length: 16; clone_size: many; j_call: TRBJ1-1
cdr3_nt: TGTGCCAGCAGTTTCTGGGGTTTAAATGAAAAACTGTTTTTT; cdr3_aa: CASSFWGLNEKLFF; d_call: NA; v_call: TRBV12-3/TRBV12-4; cdr3_length: 14; clone_size: few; j_call: TRBJ1-4
cdr3_nt: TGTGCCAGCAGCTTGGGGCCCAGAGACCCGAACACTGAAGCTTTCTTT; cdr3_aa: CASSLGPRDPNTEAFF; d_call: NA; v_call: TRBV5-6; cdr3_length: 16; clone_size: few; j_call: TRBJ1-1
cdr3_nt: TGTGCCAGCAGCGTAGGGGTAGCGGAAACAGATACGCAGTATTTT; cdr3_aa: CASSVGVAETDTQYF; d_call: NA; v_call: TRBV9; cdr3_length: 15; clone_size: few; j_call: TRBJ2-3
cdr3_nt: TGCGCCAGCAGCCACTCATCCGTTTATGGCTACACCTTC; cdr3_aa: CASSHSSVYGYTF; d_call: NA; v_call: TRBV4-3; cdr3_length: 13; clone_size: NA; j_call: TRBJ1-2
cdr3_nt: TGTGCCAGCAGTTTAAGTGTTACTGAAGCTTTCTTT; cdr3_aa: CASSLSVTEAFF; d_call: NA; v_call: TRBV12-3/TRBV12-4; cdr3_length: 12; clone_size: NA; j_call: TRBJ1-1
cdr3_nt: TGTGCCTGGAGAGTCATTCAGGGCGGGGAGCTGTTTTTT; cdr3_aa: CAWRVIQGGELFF; d_call: NA; v_call: TRBV30; cdr3_length: 13; clone_size: once; j_call: TRBJ2-2
cdr3_nt: TGTGCCACCAGCAGGACAGGGATCGGCTACACCTTC; cdr3_aa: CATSRTGIGYTF; d_call: TRBD1; v_call: TRBV15; cdr3_length: 12; clone_size: few; j_call: TRBJ1-2
cdr3_nt: TGTGCCAGCAGTCTCCGACGGGATGGGGGAAACGGCTACACCTTC; cdr3_aa: CASSLRRDGGNGYTF; d_call: NA; v_call: TRBV6-2/TRBV6-3; cdr3_length: 15; clone_size: few; j_call: TRBJ1-2
cdr3_nt: TGTGCCAGCAGCTTGTATATAGGGGGAAACTTAGCCAAAAACATTCAGTACTTC; cdr3_aa: CASSLYIGGNLAKNIQYF; d_call: NA; v_call: TRBV5-6; cdr3_length: 18; clone_size: NA; j_call: TRBJ2-4
cdr3_nt: TGTGCCAGCATTCAACCTCTAGCCCAGGGACGGAACTATGGCTACACCTTC; cdr3_aa: CASIQPLAQGRNYGYTF; d_call: NA; v_call: TRBV6-2/TRBV6-3; cdr3_length: 17; clone_size: NA; j_call: TRBJ1-2
cdr3_nt: TGCAGCGTCGTTAAGGGCGAGGGCACCGGGGAGCTGTTTTTT; cdr3_aa: CSVVKGEGTGELFF; d_call: NA; v_call: TRBV29-1; cdr3_length: 14; clone_size: few; j_call: TRBJ2-2
cdr3_nt: TGTGCCAGCAGCGGCGTAGCGGGAGCGATTGCCGGGGAGCTGTTTTTT; cdr3_aa: CASSGVAGAIAGELFF; d_call: TRBD2; v_call: TRBV9; cdr3_length: 16; clone_size: NA; j_call: TRBJ2-2
cdr3_nt: TGTGCCAGCAGTAACAGCGATAATTCACCCCTCCACTTT; cdr3_aa: CASSNSDNSPLHF; d_call: NA; v_call: TRBV12-3/TRBV12-4; cdr3_length: 13; clone_size: few; j_call: TRBJ1-6
cdr3_nt: TGTGCCAGCAGTCAACGACAGAGAATACAAGAGACCCAGTACTTC; cdr3_aa: CASSQRQRIQETQYF; d_call: NA; v_call: TRBV12-3/TRBV12-4; cdr3_length: 15; clone_size: few; j_call: TRBJ2-5
cdr3_nt: TGTGCCAGCAGCCAAAGCGGGACGCCCTACGAGCAGTACTTC; cdr3_aa: CASSQSGTPYEQYF; d_call: TRBD2; v_call: TRBV7-9; cdr3_length: 14; clone_size: NA; j_call: TRBJ2-7
cdr3_nt: TGTGCCAGCAGCCATAGGACAGATACGCAGTATTTT; cdr3_aa: CASSHRTDTQYF; d_call: NA; v_call: TRBV3-1; cdr3_length: 12; clone_size: NA; j_call: TRBJ2-3
cdr3_nt: TGCGCCAGCAGCTTGACATCGCCCCTCGAGCAGTACTTC; cdr3_aa: CASSLTSPLEQYF; d_call: NA; v_call: TRBV5-1; cdr3_length: 13; clone_size: few; j_call: TRBJ2-7
cdr3_nt: TGTGCCAGCAGCTTGGGGACAGCCTTACGGGGCACTGAAGCTTTCTTT; cdr3_aa: CASSLGTALRGTEAFF; d_call: NA; v_call: TRBV5-6; cdr3_length: 16; clone_size: NA; j_call: TRBJ1-1
cdr3_nt: TGTGCCAGCAGTTTAGCCCTCGGACAGGGGTATCAGCCCCAGCATTTT; cdr3_aa: CASSLALGQGYQPQHF; d_call: TRBD1; v_call: TRBV12-3/TRBV12-4; cdr3_length: 16; clone_size: few; j_call: TRBJ1-5
cdr3_nt: TGTGCCAGCAGTTACCAGTTCATGAACACTGAAGCTTTCTTT; cdr3_aa: CASSYQFMNTEAFF; d_call: NA; v_call: TRBV6-5; cdr3_length: 14; clone_size: few; j_call: TRBJ1-1
cdr3_nt: TGTGCCACCAGCAGAGATTTCCCTAGACCGCAGTATTTT; cdr3_aa: CATSRDFPRPQYF; d_call: NA; v_call: TRBV15; cdr3_length: 13; clone_size: NA; j_call: TRBJ2-3